This is a list of T cell receptor beta chains from one sample in a study of vaccination effects on CD4 cells after COVID-19. These receptors' targets are unknown. Only in-frame clones appear in the TCRdb table, and some are missing; sequencing was by immunoSEQ multiplex PCR. This table holds approximately 50,000 clones, 76% found once. The specimen comprised CD4+ T cells from PBMCs cultured without peptide, sampled before COVID-19 vaccination. The receptors derive from a human donor who had a prior SARS-CoV-2 infection. CDR3s include the opening cysteine and the closing phenylalanine or tryptophan. The D gene is left open where the match is weak. Rows may omit the clone size; those that give it use once, few, many or a size class.

.	.	TRBJ1-6	TRBV5-5	CASSSLAVNNSPLHF	TGTGCCAGCAGCTCTCTAGCGGTGAATAATTCACCCCTCCACTTT
.	.	TRBJ2-7	TRBV9	CASSEGLGYEQYF	TGTGCCAGCAGCGAGGGTCTTGGCTACGAGCAGTACTTC
.	TRBD2	TRBJ2-3	TRBV7-3	CASSASGRDTQYF	TGTGCCAGCAGCGCTAGCGGGAGAGATACGCAGTATTTT
.	.	TRBJ2-3	TRBV9	CASSVDPTSQDTQYF	TGTGCCAGCAGCGTAGACCCGACTAGTCAAGATACGCAGTATTTT
.	TRBD1	TRBJ1-3	TRBV19	CASSRPGQVRNTIYF	TGTGCCAGTAGCCGTCCTGGACAGGTACGAAACACCATATATTTT
.	.	TRBJ1-3	TRBV19	CASSRTGSGGNTIYF	TGTGCCAGTAGCCGTACAGGGTCAGGAGGAAACACCATATATTTT
.	.	TRBJ2-5	TRBV30	CAWSVRRGRTWYQETQYF	TGTGCCTGGAGTGTTAGACGGGGGCGAACTTGGTACCAAGAGACCCAGTACTTC
.	.	TRBJ2-7	TRBV10-3	CAISVNRNDEQYF	TGTGCCATCAGTGTCAACAGGAACGACGAGCAGTACTTC
.	TRBD1	TRBJ1-4	TRBV10-3	CATQGTASTNEKLFF	TGTGCCACACAGGGGACCGCGTCAACTAATGAAAAACTGTTTTTT
once	.	TRBJ1-1	TRBV19	CASSIKGGNTEAFF	TGTGCCAGTAGTATAAAGGGGGGGAACACTGAAGCTTTCTTT
.	TRBD2	TRBJ2-3	TRBV20-1	CSASPLAGVTDTQYF	TGCAGTGCTAGTCCCTTAGCGGGAGTAACAGATACGCAGTATTTT
.	.	TRBJ1-4	TRBV9	CASSPRPNEKLFF	TGTGCCAGCAGCCCTCGCCCTAATGAAAAACTGTTTTTT
once	.	TRBJ2-5	TRBV5-4	CASSSIEALETQYF	TGTGCCAGCAGCTCAATAGAGGCGTTGGAGACCCAGTACTTC
.	.	TRBJ2-7	TRBV7-9	CASSPQGTVTYEQYF	TGTGCCAGCAGCCCCCAAGGGACGGTCACCTACGAGCAGTACTTC
.	.	TRBJ2-7	TRBV2	CASSEVSLQSEQYF	TGTGCCAGCAGTGAAGTTTCGTTGCAGAGCGAGCAGTACTTC
.	.	TRBJ1-2	TRBV19	CASSISSLGYTF	TGTGCCAGTAGTATCAGTTCCCTGGGCTACACCTTC
.	TRBD2	TRBJ2-2	TRBV5-1	CASSLPGGNTGELFF	TGCGCCAGCAGCTTGCCGGGGGGGAACACCGGGGAGCTGTTTTTT
.	.	TRBJ2-5	TRBV6-6	CASSYAERGRRETQYF	TGTGCCAGCAGTTACGCGGAACGGGGGAGGCGAGAGACCCAGTACTTC
.	TRBD1	TRBJ2-1	TRBV2	CASRPGTGVPNEQFF	TGTGCCAGCAGGCCCGGGACAGGGGTTCCCAATGAGCAGTTCTTC
.	.	TRBJ2-4	TRBV18	CASSPDLAKNIQYF	TGTGCCAGCTCACCAGACTTAGCCAAAAACATTCAGTACTTC
.	TRBD1	TRBJ1-2	TRBV9	CASSAVTGGGYGYTF	TGTGCCAGCAGCGCCGTTACAGGGGGCGGCTATGGCTACACCTTC
few	.	TRBJ1-2	TRBV7-2	CASSLRGEEVGYTF	TGTGCCAGCAGCTTAAGAGGGGAAGAAGTTGGCTACACCTTC
.	TRBD1	TRBJ1-2	TRBV18	CASSQGQGNGYTF	TGTGCCAGCTCACAAGGACAGGGAAATGGCTACACCTTC
.	TRBD1	TRBJ1-1	TRBV6-5	CASSRYRGRTEAFF	TGTGCCAGCAGTAGATACAGGGGGCGCACTGAAGCTTTCTTT
.	TRBD2	TRBJ2-7	TRBV11-3	CASSLEREGRDEQYF	TGTGCCAGCAGCTTAGAGCGGGAGGGCCGGGACGAGCAGTACTTC
few	.	TRBJ2-7	TRBV11-3	CASSPSSYEQYF	TGTGCCAGCAGCCCGAGTTCCTACGAGCAGTACTTC
.	.	TRBJ2-7	TRBV6-5	CASTLKYKGDEQYF	TGTGCCAGCACCCTAAAGTATAAGGGTGATGAGCAGTACTTC
.	.	TRBJ2-1	TRBV11-3	CASSLEGSYNEQFF	TGTGCCAGCAGCTTAGAGGGGAGCTACAATGAGCAGTTCTTC
medium-sized	.	TRBJ1-6	TRBV12-3/TRBV12-4	CASSLEQASPLHF	TGTGCCAGCAGTTTAGAACAGGCATCACCCCTCCACTTT
few	.	TRBJ1-2	TRBV11-2	CASSPDTFSYGYTF	TGTGCCAGCAGCCCGGACACCTTCAGCTATGGCTACACCTTC
.	.	TRBJ2-6	TRBV28	CASRPGPGRSGANVLTF	TGTGCCAGCAGGCCGGGCCCTGGACGCTCTGGGGCCAACGTCCTGACTTTC
.	.	TRBJ2-7	TRBV10-3	CAISESAGHSEQYF	TGTGCCATCAGTGAGTCGGCGGGACACTCAGAGCAGTACTTC
few	.	TRBJ1-6	TRBV6-2/TRBV6-3	CASSLGQFYNSPLHF	TGTGCCAGCAGTCTCGGACAGTTCTATAATTCACCCCTCCACTTT
.	TRBD2	TRBJ2-3	TRBV7-2	CASRRLAGLSDTQYF	TGTGCCAGCAGAAGACTAGCGGGACTATCAGATACGCAGTATTTT
few	TRBD1	TRBJ1-5	TRBV24-1	CATSDGQGDQPQHF	TGTGCCACCAGTGATGGACAGGGGGATCAGCCCCAGCATTTT
.	.	TRBJ1-4	TRBV5-4	CASRQGPNEKLFF	TGTGCCAGCAGGCAGGGCCCTAATGAAAAACTGTTTTTT
.	.	TRBJ1-5	TRBV10-3	CAIRGHNSNQPQHF	TGTGCCATCAGGGGACATAATAGCAATCAGCCCCAGCATTTT
.	.	TRBJ1-2	TRBV11-3	CASSLDHGQPPLGGYTF	TGTGCCAGCAGCTTAGATCACGGACAGCCTCCATTGGGTGGCTACACCTTC
.	.	TRBJ1-1	TRBV11-2	CASSLDVLLGTEAFF	TGTGCCAGCAGCTTAGATGTCCTTTTGGGCACTGAAGCTTTCTTT
.	TRBD1	TRBJ1-2	TRBV18	CASSQLGQGNYGYTF	TGTGCCAGCTCACAATTAGGACAGGGGAACTATGGCTACACCTTC
.	.	TRBJ2-5	TRBV7-3	CASSLSQQETQYF	TGTGCCAGCAGCTTAAGTCAGCAAGAGACCCAGTACTTC
few	TRBD1	TRBJ2-3	TRBV5-1	CASSYGQGTYSSTDTQYF	TGCGCCAGCAGCTACGGACAGGGGACCTATTCTAGCACAGATACGCAGTATTTT
.	TRBD1	TRBJ2-7	TRBV9	CASSAEVGQGAYEQYF	TGTGCCAGCAGCGCGGAAGTGGGACAGGGGGCCTACGAGCAGTACTTC
few	.	TRBJ2-5	TRBV7-8	CASSSLRGAETQYF	TGTGCCAGCAGCTCCCTTCGGGGCGCCGAGACCCAGTACTTC
.	TRBD2	TRBJ2-7	TRBV7-2	CASSAAGGVEEQYF	TGTGCCAGCAGCGCGGCGGGGGGGGTGGAGGAGCAGTACTTC
.	.	TRBJ2-7	TRBV30	CAWSKGKHSYEQYF	TGTGCCTGGAGCAAGGGTAAACACTCCTACGAGCAGTACTTC
.	.	TRBJ2-7	TRBV3-1/TRBV3-2	CASSKVGVSDEQYF	TGTGCCAGCAGCAAGGTAGGGGTCAGCGACGAGCAGTACTTC
.	TRBD1	TRBJ1-1	TRBV11-2	CASSLYLSWGRGGTEAFF	TGTGCCAGCAGCTTATACCTTTCGTGGGGCAGGGGGGGCACTGAAGCTTTCTTT
.	.	TRBJ2-3	TRBV3-1/TRBV3-2	CASSHHMSDTQYF	TGTGCCAGCAGCCATCACATGTCAGATACGCAGTATTTT
.	TRBD1	TRBJ2-2	TRBV18	CASSPQGQGSTGELFF	TGTGCCAGCTCACCACAGGGACAGGGGTCCACCGGGGAGCTGTTTTTT
.	TRBD1	TRBJ2-1	TRBV19	CASSTGTGHREQFF	TGTGCCAGTAGTACCGGGACAGGGCATCGGGAGCAGTTCTTC